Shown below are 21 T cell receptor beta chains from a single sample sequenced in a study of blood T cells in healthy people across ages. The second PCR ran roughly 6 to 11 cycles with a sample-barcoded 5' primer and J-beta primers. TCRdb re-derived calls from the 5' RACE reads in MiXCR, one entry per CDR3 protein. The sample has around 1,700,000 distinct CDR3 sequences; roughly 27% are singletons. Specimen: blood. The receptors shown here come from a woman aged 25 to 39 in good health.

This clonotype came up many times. CDR3 amino acids: CASRPSLAGGQETQYF. The CDR3 bases are TGTGCCAGCCGCCCCTCTCTAGCGGGGGGCCAAGAGACCCAGTACTTC. The rearrangement links TRBV2 to TRBJ2-5, with 11 nucleotides matching TRBD2. The CDR3 loop spans 16 amino acids. Germline loops: CDR1 SNHLY, CDR2 FYNNEI. The V gene end was trimmed by 8 bases and the J gene end by 1 base; junction bases not matched to a gene: 9.

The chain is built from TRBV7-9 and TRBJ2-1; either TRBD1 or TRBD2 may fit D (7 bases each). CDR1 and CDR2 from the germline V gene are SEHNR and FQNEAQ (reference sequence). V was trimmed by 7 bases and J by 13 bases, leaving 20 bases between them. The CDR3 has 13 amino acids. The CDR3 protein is CASTPGGGPQQFF. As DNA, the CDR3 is TGTGCCAGCACCCCAGGGGGGGGTCCCCAACAGTTCTTC.

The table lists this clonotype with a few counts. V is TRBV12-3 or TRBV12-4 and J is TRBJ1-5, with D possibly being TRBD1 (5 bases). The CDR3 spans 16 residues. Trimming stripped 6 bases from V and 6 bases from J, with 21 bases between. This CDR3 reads CASRQGGGVAVQPQHF. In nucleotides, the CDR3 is TGTGCCAGCAGACAAGGTGGGGGGGTAGCGGTTCAGCCCCAGCATTTT.

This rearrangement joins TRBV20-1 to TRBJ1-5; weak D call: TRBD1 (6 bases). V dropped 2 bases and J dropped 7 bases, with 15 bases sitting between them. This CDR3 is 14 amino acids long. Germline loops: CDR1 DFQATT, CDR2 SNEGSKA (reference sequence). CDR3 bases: TGCAGTGCTAGACGGGGCAGGGGTGGCCAGCCCCAGCATTTT. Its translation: CSARRGRGGQPQHF.

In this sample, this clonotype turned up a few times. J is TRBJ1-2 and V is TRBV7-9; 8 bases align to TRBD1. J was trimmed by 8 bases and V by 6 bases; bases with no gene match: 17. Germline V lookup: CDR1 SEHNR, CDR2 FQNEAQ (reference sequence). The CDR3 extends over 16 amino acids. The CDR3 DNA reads TGTGCCAGCAGATCGGACAGGGCCCCCTCGAGGAAAGGCTACACCTTC. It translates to CASRSDRAPSRKGYTF.

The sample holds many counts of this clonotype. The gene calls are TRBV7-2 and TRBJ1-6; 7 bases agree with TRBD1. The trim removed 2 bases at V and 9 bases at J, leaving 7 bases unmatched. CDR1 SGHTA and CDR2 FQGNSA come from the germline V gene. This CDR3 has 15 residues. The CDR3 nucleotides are TGTGCCAGCAGCTTACGACAGGGATCGAGTTCACCCCTCCACTTT. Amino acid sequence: CASSLRQGSSSPLHF.

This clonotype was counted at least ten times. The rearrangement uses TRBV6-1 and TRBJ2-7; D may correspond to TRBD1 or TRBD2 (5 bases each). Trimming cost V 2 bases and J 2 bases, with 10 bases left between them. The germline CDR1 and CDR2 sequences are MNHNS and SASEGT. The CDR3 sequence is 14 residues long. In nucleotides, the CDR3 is TGTGCCAGCAGTGAACACCCGGGACCCTACGAGCAGTACTTC. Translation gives CASSEHPGPYEQYF.

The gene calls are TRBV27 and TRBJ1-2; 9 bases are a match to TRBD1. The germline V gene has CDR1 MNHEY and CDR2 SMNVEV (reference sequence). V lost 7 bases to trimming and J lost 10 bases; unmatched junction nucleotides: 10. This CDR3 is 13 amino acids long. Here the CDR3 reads CASTPRQGGYYTF. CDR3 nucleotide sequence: TGTGCCAGCACCCCTAGACAGGGGGGATACTACACCTTC.

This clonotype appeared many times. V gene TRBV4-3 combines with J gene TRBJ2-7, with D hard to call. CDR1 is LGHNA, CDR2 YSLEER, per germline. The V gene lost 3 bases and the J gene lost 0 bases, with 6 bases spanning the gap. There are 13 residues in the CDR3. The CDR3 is CASSQGNSYEQYF. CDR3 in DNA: TGCGCCAGCAGCCAGGGCAACTCCTACGAGCAGTACTTC.

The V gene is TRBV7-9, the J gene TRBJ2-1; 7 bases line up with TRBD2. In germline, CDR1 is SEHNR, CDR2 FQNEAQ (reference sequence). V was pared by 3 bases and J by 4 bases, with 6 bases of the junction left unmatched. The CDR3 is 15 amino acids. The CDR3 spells CASSFGGGLYNEQFF. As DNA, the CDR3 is TGTGCCAGCAGCTTCGGCGGGGGACTTTACAATGAGCAGTTCTTC.

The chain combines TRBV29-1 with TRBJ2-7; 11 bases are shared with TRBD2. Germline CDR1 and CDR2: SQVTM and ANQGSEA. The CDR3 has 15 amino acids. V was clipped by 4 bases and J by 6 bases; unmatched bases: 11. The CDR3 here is CSVGPPTSGSSEQYF. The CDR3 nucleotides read TGCAGCGTTGGCCCTCCAACTAGCGGGAGTAGCGAGCAGTACTTC.

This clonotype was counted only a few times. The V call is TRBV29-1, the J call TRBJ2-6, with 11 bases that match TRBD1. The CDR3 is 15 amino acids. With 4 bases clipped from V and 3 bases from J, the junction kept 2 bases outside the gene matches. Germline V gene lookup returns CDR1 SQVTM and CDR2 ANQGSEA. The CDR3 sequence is CSVGTGGFGANVLTF. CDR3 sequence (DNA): TGCAGCGTTGGGACAGGGGGCTTTGGGGCCAACGTCCTGACTTTC.

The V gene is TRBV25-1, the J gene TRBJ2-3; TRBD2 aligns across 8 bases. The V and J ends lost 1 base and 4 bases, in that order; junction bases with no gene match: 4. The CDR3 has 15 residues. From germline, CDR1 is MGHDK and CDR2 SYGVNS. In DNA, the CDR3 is TGTGCCAGCAGTGAATGGGGCGGGAGGTCAGATACGCAGTATTTT. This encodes CASSEWGGRSDTQYF.

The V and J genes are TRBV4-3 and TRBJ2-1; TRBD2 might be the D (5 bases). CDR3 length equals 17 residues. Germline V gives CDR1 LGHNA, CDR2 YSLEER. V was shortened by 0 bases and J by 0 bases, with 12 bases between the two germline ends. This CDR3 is CASSQDRGPSSYNEQFF. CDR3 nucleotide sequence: TGCGCCAGCAGCCAAGATCGCGGGCCAAGCTCCTACAATGAGCAGTTCTTC.

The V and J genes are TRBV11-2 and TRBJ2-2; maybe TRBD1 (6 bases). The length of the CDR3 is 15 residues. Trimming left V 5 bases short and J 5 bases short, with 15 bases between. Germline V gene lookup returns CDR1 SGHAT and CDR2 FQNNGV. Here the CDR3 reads CASSAPGTSTGELFF. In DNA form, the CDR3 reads TGTGCCAGCAGCGCCCCCGGGACATCGACCGGGGAGCTGTTTTTT. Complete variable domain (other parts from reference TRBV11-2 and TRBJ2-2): EAGVAQSPRYKIIEKRQSVAFWCNPISGHATLYWYQQILGQGPKLLIQFQNNGVVDDSQLPKDRFSAERLKGVDSTLKIQPAKLEDSAVYLCASSAPGTSTGELFFGEGSRLTVL.

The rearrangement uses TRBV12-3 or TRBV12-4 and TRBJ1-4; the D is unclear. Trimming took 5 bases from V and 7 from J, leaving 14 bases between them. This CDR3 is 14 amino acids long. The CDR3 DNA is TGTGCCAGCAGTCCCAGTAGAGGACGTGAAAAACTGTTTTTT. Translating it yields CASSPSRGREKLFF.

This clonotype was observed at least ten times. The CDR3 sequence is CASSVRLGGGFEQFF. For the CDR3, the DNA is TGTGCCAGCAGTGTACGACTGGGAGGAGGCTTTGAGCAGTTCTTC. The chain couples TRBV6-2 or TRBV6-3 to TRBJ2-1; TRBD2 might be the D (6 bases). Deletions cut 5 bases from V and 9 bases from J, with 20 bases between. Germline values: CDR1 MNHEY, CDR2 SVGEGT. There are 15 residues in the CDR3.

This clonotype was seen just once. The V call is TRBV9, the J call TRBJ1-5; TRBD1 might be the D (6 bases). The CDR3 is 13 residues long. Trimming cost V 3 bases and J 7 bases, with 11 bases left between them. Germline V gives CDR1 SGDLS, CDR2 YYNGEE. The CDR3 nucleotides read TGTGCCAGCAGCGAGGGGGGGGAGCAGCCCCAGCATTTT. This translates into CASSEGGEQPQHF.

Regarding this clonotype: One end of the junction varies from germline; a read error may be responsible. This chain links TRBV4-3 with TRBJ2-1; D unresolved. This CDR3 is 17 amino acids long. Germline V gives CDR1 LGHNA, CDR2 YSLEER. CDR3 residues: CASSQILGARSFNEQFF. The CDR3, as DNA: TGCGCCAGCAGCCAGATTTTAGGAGCGAGGTCCTTCAATGAGCAGTTCTTC.

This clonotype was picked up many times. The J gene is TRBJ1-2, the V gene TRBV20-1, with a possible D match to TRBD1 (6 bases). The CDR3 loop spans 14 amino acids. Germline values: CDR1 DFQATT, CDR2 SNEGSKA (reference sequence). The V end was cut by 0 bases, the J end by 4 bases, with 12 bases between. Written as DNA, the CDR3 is TGCAGTGCTAGAGAACCCAGGGGAAGCTATGGCTACACCTTC. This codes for CSAREPRGSYGYTF.

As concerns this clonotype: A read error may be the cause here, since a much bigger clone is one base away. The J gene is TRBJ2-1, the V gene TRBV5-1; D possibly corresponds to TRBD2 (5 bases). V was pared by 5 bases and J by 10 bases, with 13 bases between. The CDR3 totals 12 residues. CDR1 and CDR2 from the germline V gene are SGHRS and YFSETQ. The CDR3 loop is CASREETFEQFF. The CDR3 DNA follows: TGCGCCAGCAGGGAGGAGACCTTCGAGCAGTTCTTC.